The subject of this entry is one TCR beta chain. Antigen specificity is unknown. The data stem from a study of CD8+ T cells in alopecia areata. The study, taken as a whole, reports: Researchers reported that TCR sharing among patients proved less clear than in mice, possibly HLA-linked. Scalp samples also yield sequences from resident alphabeta T cells of normal skin. Clonality was higher in lesional than normal scalp, especially in alopecia totalis/universalis.

Reverse transcribed after extraction, RNA yielded cDNA as the sequencing template. Profiling relied on immunoSEQ multiplex PCR, and the TCRdb table lists in-frame clones only, not all of them. The repertoire holds about 100,000 clones, with 55% to 60% as singletons. The investigators collected lesional scalp punch biopsies and peripheral blood from alopecia areata patients. The source material was NKG2D-low CD8+ T cells sorted from blood. The TCR comes from a human donor with alopecia areata.

The CDR3 loop reads CASSGRNASSYNEQFF. Written as DNA, the CDR3 is TGTGCCAGCAGTGGACGGAACGCCAGCTCCTACAATGAGCAGTTCTTC. The chain recombines TRBV28 with TRBJ2-1; D unclear. From germline, CDR1 is MDHEN and CDR2 SYDVKM. V was trimmed by 5 bases and J by 0 bases, leaving 14 bases between them. The CDR3 runs 16 residues.